This T cell receptor beta chain was observed in a study of blood T cell repertoires in COVID-19. V was pared by 4 bases and J by 0 bases, with 5 bases of the junction left unmatched. The CDR3 sequence is 15 residues long. From germline, CDR1 is MNHEY and CDR2 SVGEGT. In the authors' workflow: It was from reference gene primer amplification that nucleated cell counts were estimated. Profiling relied on immunoSEQ multiplex PCR, and the TCRdb table lists in-frame clones only, not all of them. That table furnishes V, J and clone size, whereas the DNA furnished D and trimming. The sample shows about 74,000 clones, approximately 80% of them seen only once.

The chain couples TRBV6-2 or TRBV6-3 to TRBJ1-1; 7 positions match TRBD1. The sample taken for sequencing was peripheral blood. This clonotype originated in a human donor in a cohort sampled during active COVID-19. CDR3 DNA sequence: TGTGCCAGCAGTTTGCAGGGGGACCTGAACACTGAAGCTTTCTTT. Amino acids: CASSLQGDLNTEAFF.